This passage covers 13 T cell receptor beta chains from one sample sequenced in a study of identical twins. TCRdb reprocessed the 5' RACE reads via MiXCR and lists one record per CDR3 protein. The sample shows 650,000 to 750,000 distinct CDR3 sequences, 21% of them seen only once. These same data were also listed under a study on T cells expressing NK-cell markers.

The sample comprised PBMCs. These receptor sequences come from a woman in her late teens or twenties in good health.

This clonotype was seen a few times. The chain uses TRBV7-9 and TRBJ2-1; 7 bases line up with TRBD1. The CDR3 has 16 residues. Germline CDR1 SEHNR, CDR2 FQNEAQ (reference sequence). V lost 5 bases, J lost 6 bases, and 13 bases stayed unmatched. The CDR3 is CASSLKGQLLRNEQFF. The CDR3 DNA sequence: TGTGCCAGCAGCCTGAAGGGACAGCTCCTGCGCAATGAGCAGTTCTTC.

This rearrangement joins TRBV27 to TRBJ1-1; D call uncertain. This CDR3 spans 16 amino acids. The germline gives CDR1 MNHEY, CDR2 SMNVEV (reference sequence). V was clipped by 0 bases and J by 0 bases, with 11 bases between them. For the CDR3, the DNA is TGTGCCAGCAGTTTATCCCGCACAGAGGTGAACACTGAAGCTTTCTTT. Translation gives CASSLSRTEVNTEAFF.

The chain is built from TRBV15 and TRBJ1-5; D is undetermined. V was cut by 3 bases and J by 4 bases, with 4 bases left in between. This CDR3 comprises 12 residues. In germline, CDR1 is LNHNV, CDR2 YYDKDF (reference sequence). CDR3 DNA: TGTGCCACCAGCAGCGTAAATCAGCCCCAGCATTTT. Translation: CATSSVNQPQHF.

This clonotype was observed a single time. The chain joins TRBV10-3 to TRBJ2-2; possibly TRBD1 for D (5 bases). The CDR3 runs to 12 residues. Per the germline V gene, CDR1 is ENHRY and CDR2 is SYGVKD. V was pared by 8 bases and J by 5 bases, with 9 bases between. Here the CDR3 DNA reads TGTGCCATCGGACAAAATACCGGGGAGCTGTTTTTT. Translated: CAIGQNTGELFF.

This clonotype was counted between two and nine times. CDR3 amino acids: CASRGTGPQLAKNIQYF. DNA of the CDR3: TGTGCCAGCAGAGGGACAGGACCCCAACTAGCCAAAAACATTCAGTACTTC. The V call is TRBV2, the J call TRBJ2-4; 8 nucleotides match TRBD1. In germline, CDR1 is SNHLY, CDR2 FYNNEI. The CDR3 extends over 17 amino acids. V trimming: 6 bases; J trimming: 0 bases; junction bases outside the gene matches: 10.

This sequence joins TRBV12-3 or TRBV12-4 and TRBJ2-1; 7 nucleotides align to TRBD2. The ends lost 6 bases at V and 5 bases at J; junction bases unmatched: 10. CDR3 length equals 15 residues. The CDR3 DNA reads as TGTGCCAGCAGCGTGGCAGCGGGACCCAACAATGAGCAGTTCTTC. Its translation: CASSVAAGPNNEQFF.

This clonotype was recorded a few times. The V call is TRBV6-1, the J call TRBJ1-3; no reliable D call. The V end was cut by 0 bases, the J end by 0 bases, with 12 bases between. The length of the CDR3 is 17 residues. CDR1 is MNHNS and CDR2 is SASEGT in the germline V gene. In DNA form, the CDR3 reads TGTGCCAGCAGTGAAGCCCTCTTCCGGGACTCTGGAAACACCATATATTTT. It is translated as CASSEALFRDSGNTIYF.

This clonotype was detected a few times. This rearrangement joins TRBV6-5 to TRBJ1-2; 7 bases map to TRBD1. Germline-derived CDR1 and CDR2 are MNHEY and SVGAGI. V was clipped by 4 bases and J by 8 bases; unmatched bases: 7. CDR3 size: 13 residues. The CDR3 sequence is CASSFEGAWGYTF. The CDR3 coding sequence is TGTGCCAGCAGTTTTGAGGGGGCGTGGGGCTACACCTTC.

For the CDR3, the DNA is TGTGCCAGCAGCTCGCGGGGTGTGCGTAACTATGGCTACACCTTC. Its protein product is CASSSRGVRNYGYTF. V and J are TRBV7-9 and TRBJ1-2; the D is unclear. This CDR3 has 15 residues. Per the germline V gene, CDR1 is SEHNR and CDR2 is FQNEAQ (reference sequence). V shed 4 bases and J shed 1 base, with 13 bases lying between them.

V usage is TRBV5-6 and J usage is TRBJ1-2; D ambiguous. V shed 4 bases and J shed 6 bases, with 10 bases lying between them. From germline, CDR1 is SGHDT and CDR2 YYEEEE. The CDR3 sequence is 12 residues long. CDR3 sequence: CASSRPQDGYTF. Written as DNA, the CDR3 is TGTGCCAGCAGCCGACCGCAGGATGGCTACACCTTC.

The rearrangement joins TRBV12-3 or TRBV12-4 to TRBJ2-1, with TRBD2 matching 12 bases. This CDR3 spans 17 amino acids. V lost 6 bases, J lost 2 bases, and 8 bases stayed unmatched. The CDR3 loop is CASSNTRLAGAYNEQFF. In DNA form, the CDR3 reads TGTGCCAGCAGCAACACTAGACTAGCGGGAGCCTACAATGAGCAGTTCTTC.

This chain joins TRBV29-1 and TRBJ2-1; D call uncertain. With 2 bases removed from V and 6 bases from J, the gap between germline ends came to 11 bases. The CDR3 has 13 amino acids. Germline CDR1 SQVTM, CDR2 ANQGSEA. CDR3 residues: CSVEPQPGNEQFF. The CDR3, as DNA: TGCAGCGTTGAACCCCAACCGGGCAATGAGCAGTTCTTC.

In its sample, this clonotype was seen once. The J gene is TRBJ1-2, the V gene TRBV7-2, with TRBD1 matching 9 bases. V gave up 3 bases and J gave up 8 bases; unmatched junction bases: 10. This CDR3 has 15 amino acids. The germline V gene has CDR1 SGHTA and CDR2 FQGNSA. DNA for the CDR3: TGTGCCAGCAGCTTGCTACCGGGACAGGGAGGAGGCTACACCTTC. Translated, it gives CASSLLPGQGGGYTF.